This TCR beta chain was recovered during a study of vaccination effects on CD4 cells after COVID-19. Viral peptide pool expansion of antigen-specific CD4+ T cells preceded sequencing in the ViraFEST assay. Following culture for approximately ten days, CD4+ T cells were isolated. Vaccine recipients lacked prior SARS-CoV-2 infection and had negative nucleocapsid antibodies. They grew over 1.5 million PBMC in each well, adding 10 IU/ml IL-2 and approximately 9.2 ug/ml peptides. As concerns this clone: What it binds is not known.

Using immunoSEQ multiplex PCR, the repertoire was profiled, and TCRdb retains in-frame clones only, with some absent. The sample holds under 85,000 clones, around four fifths seen once. This CDR3 is built from 15 residues. The ends were cut back, 4 bases at V and 0 bases at J, with 12 bases in the middle. The germline gives CDR1 MNHEY, CDR2 SVGAGI. The receptor was derived from a human donor who received a COVID-19 vaccine. The chain has TRBV6-5 and TRBJ1-1; D gene unclear. Sample: CD4+ T cells from PBMCs cultured with HCoV-229E spike peptides, taken before COVID-19 vaccination. DNA of the CDR3: TGTGCCAGCAGTTGGGGAGTTTTGATGAACACTGAAGCTTTCTTT. Amino acid sequence: CASSWGVLMNTEAFF.